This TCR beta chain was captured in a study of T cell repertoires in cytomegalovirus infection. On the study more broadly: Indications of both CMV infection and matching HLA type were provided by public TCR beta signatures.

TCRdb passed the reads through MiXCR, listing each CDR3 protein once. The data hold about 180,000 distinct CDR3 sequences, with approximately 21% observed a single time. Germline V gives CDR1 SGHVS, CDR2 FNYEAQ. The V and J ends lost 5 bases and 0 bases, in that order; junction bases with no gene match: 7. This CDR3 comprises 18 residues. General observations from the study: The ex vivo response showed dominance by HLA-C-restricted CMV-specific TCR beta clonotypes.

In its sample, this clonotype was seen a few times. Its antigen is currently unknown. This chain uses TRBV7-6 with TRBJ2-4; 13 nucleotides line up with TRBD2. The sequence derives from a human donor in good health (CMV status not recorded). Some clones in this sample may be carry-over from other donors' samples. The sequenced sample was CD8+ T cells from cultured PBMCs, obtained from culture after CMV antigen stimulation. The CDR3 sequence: CASSPRTSGGVAKNIQYF. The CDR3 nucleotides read TGTGCCAGCAGCCCCAGGACTAGCGGGGGCGTAGCCAAAAACATTCAGTACTTC.